Detailed here is one TCR beta chain. The missing conserved phenylalanine or tryptophan at the end of this CDR3 makes a read error likely. Constant-region reverse primers amplified full-length variable regions, followed by semi-nested Nested Universal Primer A PCR. Using its own MiXCR run on the 5' RACE reads, TCRdb lists one record per CDR3 protein. The repertoire includes about 13,000 distinct CDR3 sequences, more than 20% of them detected once, and approximately 2.8% sits in the top ten. Deletions cut 1 base from V and 10 bases from J, with 20 bases between. Germline V gives CDR1 SGHVS, CDR2 FQNEAQ. This CDR3 is 16 amino acids long.

The material sequenced was naive CD4+ T cells sorted from blood. Noted subset: naive CD4+ T cells, CD4+CD45RA+CD25-. The source of this sequence is a female donor with breast cancer. The chain combines TRBV7-8 with TRBJ2-1; D possibly corresponds to TRBD1 (6 bases). The CDR3 reads CASSLEGQGFSTEQFL. The DNA of the CDR3 is TGTGCCAGCAGCTTAGAGGGCCAGGGGTTTAGCACGGAGCAGTTCTTA.